Below, one TCR beta chain is given with its context. PCR amplification relied on 60 Vbeta primers (plus 13 Jbeta primers). TCRdb's table, derived via immunoSEQ multiplex PCR, lists solely in-frame clones and lacks some. The data show about 190,000 clones, with 87% seen just once and over 1% held by the top ten. The data originate from a study of cytomegalovirus exposure and HLA in healthy donors. In germline, CDR1 is SEHNR, CDR2 FQNEAQ (reference sequence). The CDR3 length is 16 residues. Trimming left V 7 bases short and J 0 bases short, with 15 bases between. This receptor was taken from a man in his thirties or forties in good health and CMV-seronegative. The V call is TRBV7-9, the J call TRBJ2-2, with D maybe TRBD1 (5 bases). Sequenced: PBMCs. CDR3 DNA sequence: TGTGCCAGCATTCGTACCGCAGGGACGAACACCGGGGAGCTGTTTTTT. Residues: CASIRTAGTNTGELFF.